Shown below are 21 T cell receptor beta chains from a single sample sequenced in a study of T cell responses to AZD1222 COVID-19 vaccine. Assay used: immunoSEQ multiplex PCR; TCRdb lists only in-frame clones, some missing. The sample shows over 150,000 clones, approximately 90% of them seen only once. The material was peripheral blood, obtained on day 0 of AZD1222 vaccination. These TCRs come from an adult in good health.

The sample holds one count of this clone. The chain uses TRBV4-1 and TRBJ2-7; 8 bases are a match to TRBD1. The CDR3 is made up of 15 amino acids. V dropped 3 bases and J dropped 0; count of bases not matched to a gene: 4. Per germline, CDR1 MGHRA and CDR2 YSYEKL. The CDR3 sequence is CASSHRTGSSYEQYF. The DNA for the CDR3 is TGCGCCAGCAGCCATAGGACAGGGAGCTCCTACGAGCAGTACTTC.

The CDR3 region has the DNA TGTGCCAGCAGCTCGAGACAGAACCCTAACTATGGCTACACCTTC. This encodes CASSSRQNPNYGYTF. V usage is TRBV7-8 and J usage is TRBJ1-2; D is perhaps TRBD1 (5 bases). CDR1 SGHVS and CDR2 FQNEAQ come from the germline V gene. The CDR3 runs 15 residues. The V gene lost 4 bases and the J gene lost 0 bases, with 12 bases spanning the gap.

V and J are TRBV18 and TRBJ1-1; tentatively, D is TRBD1 (6 bases). CDR1 KGHSH and CDR2 LQKENI come from the germline V gene. This CDR3 is 16 amino acids long. The V end lost 0 bases, the J end lost 2 bases, and 13 bases lay between the germline ends. The CDR3 region has the DNA TGTGCCAGCTCACCACCTCCAGGGGATGATAACACTGAAGCTTTCTTT. As protein: CASSPPPGDDNTEAFF.

The chain employs TRBV3-1 (or the pseudogene TRBV3-2) and TRBJ1-2; tentative D call: TRBD1 (6 bases). With 2 bases removed from V and 5 bases from J, the gap between germline ends came to 18 bases. Germline V gene sequence: CDR1 LGHDT, CDR2 YNNKEL (reference sequence). This CDR3 comprises 16 residues. CDR3 sequence reads: CASSQIRGIQGYGYTF. The DNA of the CDR3 is TGTGCCAGCAGCCAAATCCGGGGGATCCAGGGGTATGGCTACACCTTC.

V gene TRBV6-6 combines with J gene TRBJ2-7; perhaps TRBD1 as D (6 bases). V was cut by 6 bases and J by 0 bases, with 15 bases left in between. CDR3 length equals 15 residues. Germline CDR1 MNHNY, CDR2 SVGAGI (reference sequence). CDR3 sequence: CASREIQGASYEQYF. CDR3 DNA: TGTGCCAGCAGGGAAATACAGGGAGCCTCCTACGAGCAGTACTTC.

The V gene is TRBV7-2, the J gene TRBJ2-1; D uncertain. V was pared by 0 bases and J by 6 bases, with 3 bases between. Looked up from germline, CDR1 is SGHTA and CDR2 is FQGNSA. The CDR3 has 12 amino acids. For the CDR3, the DNA is TGTGCCAGCAGCTTAGCCGTCAATGAGCAGTTCTTC. This translates into CASSLAVNEQFF.

The CDR3 region is CASSPGQGKSYEQYF. The CDR3, as DNA: TGTGCCAGCTCCCCGGGACAGGGTAAATCCTACGAGCAGTACTTC. The chain combines TRBV18 with TRBJ2-7; 9 nucleotides agree with TRBD1. Germline CDR1 KGHSH, CDR2 LQKENI. V was pared by 6 bases and J by 1 base, with 7 bases of the junction left unmatched. This CDR3 region has 15 residues.

The chain has TRBV7-3 and TRBJ1-1, with D unclear. The CDR3 is 13 residues long. V was cut by 2 bases and J by 6 bases, with 10 bases left in between. Germline CDR1 is SGHTA and CDR2 is FQGTGA. As DNA, the CDR3 is TGTGCCAGCAGCTTAGAGAGGGAGGCTGAAGCTTTCTTT. Translation gives CASSLEREAEAFF. Together with reference TRBV7-3 and TRBJ1-1, the CDR3 gives the full variable domain: GAGVSQTPSNKVTEKGKYVELRCDPISGHTALYWYRQSLGQGPEFLIYFQGTGAADDSGLPNDRFFAVRPEGSVSTLKIQRTERGDSAVYLCASSLEREAEAFFGQGTRLTVV.

The genes are TRBV15 and TRBJ1-1; D perhaps matches TRBD1 (5 bases). The CDR3 loop spans 15 amino acids. Between the trimmed V and J ends, which lost 0 bases and 0 bases, there was a span of 8 bases. The V gene's germline CDR1 is LNHNV and CDR2 YYDKDF (reference sequence). The CDR3 nucleotides read TGTGCCACCAGCAGAGATAGGGGAGTGAACACTGAAGCTTTCTTT. Translated: CATSRDRGVNTEAFF.

The chain recombines TRBV6-6 with TRBJ1-5, with no clear D. V shed 0 bases and J shed 8 bases, with 8 bases lying between them. This CDR3 spans 13 amino acids. Germline CDR1 MNHNY, CDR2 SVGAGI (reference sequence). CDR3 sequence reads: CASSYSMVEPQHF. The CDR3 nucleotides are TGTGCCAGCAGTTACTCGATGGTGGAGCCCCAGCATTTT.

This chain uses TRBV15 with TRBJ1-2, with TRBD1 matching 7 bases. Germline V CDR1 and CDR2: LNHNV, YYDKDF (reference sequence). The CDR3 contains 16 residues. The junction had 6 bases not matched to a gene; V was cut back by 0 bases and J by 2 bases. CDR3 sequence: CATSREADRVNYGYTF. The CDR3 DNA reads TGTGCCACCAGCAGAGAAGCAGACAGGGTAAACTATGGCTACACCTTC. Drawing the rest from reference TRBV15 and TRBJ1-2, the complete variable domain is DAMVIQNPRYQVTQFGKPVTLSCSQTLNHNVMYWYQQKSSQAPKLLFHYYDKDFNNEADTPDNFQSRRPNTSFCFLDIRSPGLGDTAMYLCATSREADRVNYGYTFGSGTRLTVV.

This chain connects TRBV24-1 to TRBJ2-5, with TRBD2 matching 9 bases. The germline gives CDR1 KGHDR, CDR2 SFDVKD. This CDR3 is 16 amino acids long. Losses at the gene ends were 5 bases for V and 2 bases for J; bases not matched to a gene: 8. For the CDR3, the DNA is TGTGCCACCAGTGCACCAAGCGGGGGGAGGCAAGAGACCCAGTACTTC. Translating gives CATSAPSGGRQETQYF.

This clone appeared a single time. The chain uses TRBV5-4 and TRBJ1-1, with D possibly being TRBD1 (5 bases). The V end was cut by 4 bases, the J end by 7 bases, with 17 bases between. The CDR3 consists of 14 residues. Germline CDR1 SGHNT, CDR2 YYREEE (reference sequence). The chain's CDR3 is CASSVVGGTLEAFF. CDR3 DNA sequence: TGTGCCAGCAGCGTCGTGGGAGGGACCCTTGAAGCTTTCTTT. Filled out from reference TRBV5-4 and TRBJ1-1, the complete variable domain reads ETGVTQSPTHLIKTRGQQVTLRCSSQSGHNTVSWYQQALGQGPQFIFQYYREEENGRGNFPPRFSGLQFPNYSSELNVNALELDDSALYLCASSVVGGTLEAFFGQGTRLTVV.

V and J are TRBV5-5 and TRBJ1-2; D is perhaps TRBD1 (5 bases). The CDR3 is 19 residues long. Germline CDR1 is SGHKS and CDR2 is YYEKEE (reference sequence). The V end lost 1 base, the J end lost 6 bases, and 28 bases lay between the germline ends. CDR3 coding DNA: TGTGCCAGCAGCTTGTATCCCTTCTATTGGCAGGGATCCAGCGATGGCTACACCTTC. This translates into CASSLYPFYWQGSSDGYTF. The variable domain in full, with the rest retrieved from reference TRBV5-5 and TRBJ1-2, is DAGVTQSPTHLIKTRGQQVTLRCSPISGHKSVSWYQQVLGQGPQFIFQYYEKEERGRGNFPDRFSARQFPNYSSELNVNALLLGDSALYLCASSLYPFYWQGSSDGYTFGSGTRLTVV.

This chain links TRBV18 with TRBJ1-1, with 12 bases fitting TRBD1. The germline gives CDR1 KGHSH, CDR2 LQKENI. J was trimmed by 6 bases and V by 8 bases; bases with no gene match: 4. The CDR3 extends over 13 amino acids. CDR3 nucleotides: TGTGCCAGCGTAGGGACAGGGGGCGCTGAAGCTTTCTTT. Protein: CASVGTGGAEAFF.

The J gene is TRBJ1-5, the V gene TRBV6-1; no clear D gene. The CDR3 runs 17 residues. Trimming stripped 2 bases from V and 2 bases from J, with 16 bases between. The germline V gene has CDR1 MNHNS and CDR2 SASEGT. CDR3 bases: TGTGCCAGCAGTGAACTTTTGAGTGGCGGAGGCAATCAGCCCCAGCATTTT. Protein: CASSELLSGGGNQPQHF.

V usage is TRBV24-1 and J usage is TRBJ2-2; 8 positions match TRBD1. V lost 0 bases, J lost 5 bases, and 4 bases stayed unmatched. The CDR3 is 16 amino acids. Germline V gives CDR1 KGHDR, CDR2 SFDVKD. CDR3 DNA: TGTGCCACCAGTGATTTGGACAGGGGAGGAACCGGGGAGCTGTTTTTT. Protein product: CATSDLDRGGTGELFF.

The chain uses TRBV30 and TRBJ2-1; a weak D match, TRBD1 (6 bases). V dropped 2 bases and J dropped 7 bases, with 18 bases sitting between them. This CDR3 contains 15 residues. The germline V gene has CDR1 GTSNPN and CDR2 SVGIG (reference sequence). CDR3 sequence (DNA): TGTGCCTGGAGTCCAACAGGGCTCCAACGGAATGAGCAGTTCTTC. Encoded protein: CAWSPTGLQRNEQFF.

The chain combines TRBV29-1 with TRBJ1-2; TRBD1 aligns across 10 bases. The J segment lost 7 bases and the V segment lost 5 bases, leaving 10 bases of the junction unmatched. The CDR3 contains 14 residues. Germline V gene sequence: CDR1 SQVTM, CDR2 ANQGSEA. CDR3 nucleotide sequence: TGCAGCGTTCGGGGGGACCGGGACAGGGGTGGCTACACCTTC. It is translated as CSVRGDRDRGGYTF.

This chain links TRBV7-6 with TRBJ2-7; tentatively, D is TRBD1 or TRBD2 (5 bases each). Trimming took 3 bases from V and 0 from J, leaving 9 bases between them. Germline lookup yields CDR1 SGHVS and CDR2 FNYEAQ. The CDR3 length is 14 residues. CDR3 nucleotide sequence: TGTGCCAGCAGCTTGGAGGACAACTCCTACGAGCAGTACTTC. It codes for CASSLEDNSYEQYF.

This clone is a singleton in its sample. This rearrangement joins TRBV28 to TRBJ2-7, with 9 bases identical to TRBD1. Unmatched junction bases numbered 8, after V lost 5 bases and J lost 3 bases. The CDR3 has 15 amino acids. Germline V lookup: CDR1 MDHEN, CDR2 SYDVKM. CDR3 sequence: CASSPATGGSYEQYF. DNA of the CDR3: TGTGCCAGCAGTCCCGCGACAGGGGGTAGCTACGAGCAGTACTTC.